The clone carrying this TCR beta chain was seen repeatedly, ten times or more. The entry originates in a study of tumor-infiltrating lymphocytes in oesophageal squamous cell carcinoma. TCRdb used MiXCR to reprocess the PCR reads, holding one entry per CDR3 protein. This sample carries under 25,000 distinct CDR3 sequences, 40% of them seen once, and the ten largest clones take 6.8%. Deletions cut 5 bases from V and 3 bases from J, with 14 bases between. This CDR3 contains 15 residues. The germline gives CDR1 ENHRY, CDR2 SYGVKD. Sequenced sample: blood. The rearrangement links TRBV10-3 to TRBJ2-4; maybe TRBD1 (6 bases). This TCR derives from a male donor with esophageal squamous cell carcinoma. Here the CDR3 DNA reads TGTGCCATCAGTCCAGGGGCGGACGGCAAAAACATTCAGTACTTC. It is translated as CAISPGADGKNIQYF.